The present T cell receptor beta chain was sequenced within a study of blood T cell repertoires in COVID-19. Study at large: Resolution of symptoms, clearance, or two negative PCRs was present in recovered Cohort 3 donors. PBMCs, B-cell-depleted T cells, or T cells provided the cDNA or gDNA that made up the material.

Methods used by the authors: How many nucleated cells were present was estimated from reference gene primer amplification. This table comes from immunoSEQ multiplex PCR, and its TCRdb copy is limited to in-frame clones, with some not included. V and J calls and clone size are copied from that table; D and trimming were computed from the DNA. The table includes about 360,000 clones, about 87% detected once. Participant reports of clinical history set cohort assignment. Turning to this clone: One end of the junction varies from germline; a read error may be responsible.

Germline V gene lookup returns CDR1 SGHAT and CDR2 FQNNGV. This CDR3 is 17 amino acids long. This clonotype was obtained from a man between 40 and 49 years old in a cohort exposed to, infected with or recovered from COVID-19 (not recorded which). Sequencing was done on a sample of PBMCs or T cells enriched from blood (not recorded which). The chain couples TRBV11-2 to TRBJ2-7; TRBD1 agrees at 7 bases. CDR3 DNA: TGTGCCAGCAGCGTAGACCAAGGGACAGCCTTTCTCTACGAGCAGTACTTC. Its translation is CASSVDQGTAFLYEQYF.